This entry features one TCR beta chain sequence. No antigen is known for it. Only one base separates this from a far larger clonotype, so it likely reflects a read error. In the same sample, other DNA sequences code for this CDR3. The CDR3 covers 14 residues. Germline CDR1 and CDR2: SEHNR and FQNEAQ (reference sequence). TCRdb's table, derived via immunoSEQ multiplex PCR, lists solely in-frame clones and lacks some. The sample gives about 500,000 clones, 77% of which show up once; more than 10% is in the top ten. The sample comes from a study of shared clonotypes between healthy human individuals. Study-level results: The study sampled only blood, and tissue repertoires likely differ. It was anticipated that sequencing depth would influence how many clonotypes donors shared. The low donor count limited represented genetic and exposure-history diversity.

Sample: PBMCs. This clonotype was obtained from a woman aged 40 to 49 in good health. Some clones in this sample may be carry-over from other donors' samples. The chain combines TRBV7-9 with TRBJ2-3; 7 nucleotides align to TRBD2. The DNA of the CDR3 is TGTGCCAGCAGCTCTAGCGGCTCCACAGATACGCAGTATTTC. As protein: CASSSSGSTDTQYF. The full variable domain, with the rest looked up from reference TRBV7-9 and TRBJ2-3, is DTGVSQNPRHKITKRGQNVTFRCDPISEHNRLYWYRQTLGQGPEFLTYFQNEAQLEKSRLLSDRFSAERPKGSFSTLEIQRTEQGDSAMYLCASSSSGSTDTQYFGPGTRLTVL.